The next 17 T cell receptor beta chains were all read from a single sample in a study of OX40 agonist ivuxolimab in advanced cancers. Clones were sequenced by immunoSEQ multiplex PCR, and TCRdb holds only the in-frame ones, with some missing. This table holds under 80,000 clones, around 91% found once. The material sequenced was CD4+ or CD8+ T cells sorted from blood, taken in a trial of the OX40 agonist ivuxolimab. The receptors were sampled from an adult with an advanced solid tumor such as melanoma, head and neck, liver or kidney cancer.

This chain links TRBV4-3 with TRBJ2-3, with D perhaps matching TRBD1 or TRBD2 (5 bases each). Germline V CDR1 and CDR2: LGHNA, YSLEER. V was cut by 0 bases and J by 1 base, with 14 bases left in between. The CDR3 runs 17 residues. CDR3 nucleotides: TGCGCCAGCAGCCAAGAGTCACTAGGGGCGGGCACAGATACGCAGTATTTT. The encoded protein is CASSQESLGAGTDTQYF.

Here the CDR3 reads CAIKATGDFNEQFF. The CDR3 region has the DNA TGTGCCATCAAGGCGACAGGGGATTTTAATGAGCAGTTCTTC. The J gene is TRBJ2-1, the V gene TRBV10-3; 8 positions agree with TRBD1. CDR3 size: 14 residues. Germline CDR1 and CDR2: ENHRY and SYGVKD. V was clipped by 7 bases and J by 7 bases; unmatched bases: 9.

The chain employs TRBV28 and TRBJ2-7; D unresolved. This CDR3 contains 13 residues. Between the trimmed V and J ends, which lost 2 bases and 9 bases, there was a span of 14 bases. CDR1 and CDR2 (germline): MDHEN, SYDVKM. CDR3 protein: CASSLHKTVGQYF. For the CDR3, the DNA is TGTGCCAGCAGTTTACATAAAACCGTAGGGCAGTACTTC.

This clone was counted a few times. The chain carries TRBV2 and TRBJ1-1; D is ambiguous. The CDR3 contains 12 residues. The germline V and J ends were trimmed by 2 bases and 6 bases, with 7 bases remaining between them. CDR1 SNHLY and CDR2 FYNNEI come from the germline V gene. This CDR3 reads CASSERGAEAFF. In DNA, the CDR3 is TGTGCCAGCAGTGAACGGGGAGCTGAAGCTTTCTTT.

V gene TRBV20-1 combines with J gene TRBJ1-2; D is ambiguous. Trimming left V 3 bases short and J 6 bases short, with 2 bases between. CDR3 length equals 9 residues. Per germline, CDR1 DFQATT and CDR2 SNEGSKA (reference sequence). Written as DNA, the CDR3 is TGCAGTGCTAGCGATGGCTACACCTTC. Protein product: CSASDGYTF.

The chain couples TRBV7-8 to TRBJ2-7, with D possibly matching TRBD1 (5 bases). The V end was cut by 4 bases, the J end by 3 bases, with 7 bases between. The CDR3 extends over 12 amino acids. Germline V gene sequence: CDR1 SGHVS, CDR2 FQNEAQ. The chain's CDR3 is CASSSGIYEQYF. In nucleotides, the CDR3 is TGTGCCAGCAGCTCAGGGATCTACGAGCAGTACTTC.

This chain connects TRBV27 to TRBJ2-1, with 9 bases matching TRBD2. V shed 7 bases, J shed 5 bases, and the junction held 6 bases outside the gene matches. The CDR3 runs to 14 residues. Germline CDR1 and CDR2: MNHEY and SMNVEV (reference sequence). The CDR3 sequence: CASTAGGPDNEQFF. Here the CDR3 DNA reads TGTGCCAGCACCGCGGGAGGGCCCGACAATGAGCAGTTCTTC.

V and J are TRBV5-1 and TRBJ2-2; the D gene is possibly TRBD1 (5 bases). V was cut by 7 bases and J by 1 base, with 8 bases left in between. The germline CDR1 and CDR2 sequences are SGHRS and YFSETQ. There are 13 residues in the CDR3. The CDR3: CASPGLNTGELFF. The CDR3 DNA sequence: TGCGCCAGCCCAGGGTTGAACACCGGGGAGCTGTTTTTT.

The chain carries TRBV7-6 and TRBJ2-1, with 12 bases matching TRBD2. The CDR3 has 16 residues. CDR1 and CDR2 (germline): SGHVS, FNYEAQ. V trimming: 4 bases; J trimming: 2 bases; junction bases outside the gene matches: 3. CDR3 in amino acids: CASSWRLAGAYNEQFF. DNA of the CDR3: TGTGCCAGCAGCTGGAGACTAGCGGGAGCCTACAATGAGCAGTTCTTC.

This chain connects TRBV6-7 to TRBJ1-1; 9 positions match TRBD1. TRBV6-7 is placed among ORFs of uncertain function. The junction had 6 bases not matched to a gene; V was cut back by 6 bases and J by 4 bases. The CDR3 extends over 14 amino acids. The CDR3 DNA reads TGTGCCAGCAGAGGGACAGGGTTTGGCACTGAAGCTTTCTTT. It encodes CASRGTGFGTEAFF.

The rearrangement links TRBV7-3 to TRBJ2-1, with 10 nucleotides matching TRBD2. V was pared by 4 bases and J by 4 bases, with 7 bases of the junction left unmatched. The CDR3 contains 16 residues. CDR1 SGHTA and CDR2 FQGTGA come from the germline V gene. CDR3 residues: CASSSRLAGEYNEQFF. The CDR3 nucleotides are TGTGCCAGCAGCTCCCGGCTAGCGGGAGAGTACAATGAGCAGTTCTTC.

The chain has TRBV7-8 and TRBJ1-5; TRBD1 is a possible D gene (6 bases). The CDR3 has 17 amino acids. V lost 2 bases and J 2 bases, leaving 16 bases between the germline ends. CDR1 is SGHVS and CDR2 is FQNEAQ in the germline V gene. The CDR3 spells CASSLTTPGGGNQPQHF. Written as DNA, the CDR3 is TGTGCCAGCAGCTTAACAACGCCGGGGGGCGGCAATCAGCCCCAGCATTTT.

This chain joins TRBV6-5 and TRBJ2-5; 9 bases agree with TRBD1. The CDR3 contains 15 residues. Germline trimming cut 4 bases from V and 5 bases from J; bases unmatched to any gene: 8. CDR1 MNHEY and CDR2 SVGAGI come from the germline V gene. CDR3 in DNA: TGTGCCAGCAGTTCTCGGACAGGGGCCATCGAGACCCAGTACTTC. It codes for CASSSRTGAIETQYF.

The rearrangement links TRBV28 to TRBJ1-5, with D unresolved. The CDR3 spans 18 residues. Germline V lookup: CDR1 MDHEN, CDR2 SYDVKM. V was shortened by 6 bases and J by 2 bases, with 23 bases between the two germline ends. The CDR3 spells CASSYRPDQPGRNQPQHF. The CDR3 region has the DNA TGTGCCAGCAGCTACCGCCCCGACCAGCCGGGCCGCAATCAGCCCCAGCATTTT.

The chain couples TRBV6-6 to TRBJ2-1; D is perhaps TRBD2 (6 bases). The germline V and J ends were trimmed by 6 bases and 6 bases, with 18 bases remaining between them. Germline-derived CDR1 and CDR2 are MNHNY and SVGAGI (reference sequence). This CDR3 is built from 15 residues. The CDR3 DNA reads TGTGCCAGCAGCCATCATTTGGAGGGAGGCAATGAGCAGTTCTTC. Amino acid sequence: CASSHHLEGGNEQFF.

This chain uses TRBV9 with TRBJ2-5; 10 nucleotides align to TRBD2. V dropped 3 bases and J dropped 1; count of bases not matched to a gene: 3. Germline CDR1 is SGDLS and CDR2 is YYNGEE. The CDR3 length is 15 residues. This chain's CDR3 is CASSATSGLQETQYF. The DNA of the CDR3 is TGTGCCAGCAGCGCGACTAGCGGGCTCCAAGAGACCCAGTACTTC.

The chain recombines TRBV19 with TRBJ1-4, with 9 nucleotides matching TRBD1. V was clipped by 7 bases and J by 7 bases; unmatched bases: 10. The CDR3 loop spans 15 amino acids. Germline V gene lookup returns CDR1 LNHDA and CDR2 SQIVND (reference sequence). The CDR3 DNA reads TGTGCCAGTACCTTTTTAGGGACAGGGCCTGAAAAACTGTTTTTT. This sequence encodes CASTFLGTGPEKLFF. The whole variable domain, remainder taken from reference TRBV19 and TRBJ1-4, is DGGITQSPKYLFRKEGQNVTLSCEQNLNHDAMYWYRQDPGQGLRLIYYSQIVNDFQKGDIAEGYSVSREKKESFPLTVTSAQKNPTAFYLCASTFLGTGPEKLFFGSGTQLSVL.